Described below is a single TCR beta chain sequence and its context. This record belongs to a study of blood T cell repertoires in COVID-19. The CDR3 extends over 13 amino acids. Trimming removed 2 bases from V and 2 bases from J, with 6 bases in between. Repertoires were generated with immunoSEQ multiplex PCR, while TCRdb's copy carries only in-frame clones and drops some. The sample carries 300,000 to 450,000 clones, around 87% recorded once. Followed over time, Seattle patients had been enrolled while infection was active. The material sequenced was peripheral blood. The clonotype originates from a woman aged 25 to 39 with COVID-19, enrolled during active disease. The chain carries TRBV12-3 or TRBV12-4 and TRBJ1-2; D uncertain. The CDR3 DNA reads TGTGCCAGCAGTTTATCGGGAAACTATGGCTACACCTTC. It specifies CASSLSGNYGYTF.